Listed below are T cell receptor beta chains from one sample, sequenced in a study of blood T cell repertoires in COVID-19. The table came from immunoSEQ multiplex PCR; TCRdb's copy has only in-frame clones and leaves some out. Among over 200,000 clones, over 80% were seen once, and the ten largest hold 10%. Specimen: PBMCs or T cells enriched from blood (not recorded which). All receptors come from a man younger than 35 with acute COVID-19. Both conserved end residues are part of each CDR3. The order of the fields is J gene, D gene, V gene, clone size, CDR3 DNA, CDR3 protein. A D gene is named only where the DNA matches it firmly. Only part of the rows carry a size: once, few, many, or a class if the clone is expanded.

J gene: TRBJ2-7; D gene: TRBD1; V gene: TRBV28; clone size: .; CDR3 DNA: TGTGCCAGCAATCTACCGACAGGGGTCGAGCAGTACTTC; CDR3 protein: CASNLPTGVEQYF
J gene: TRBJ2-2; D gene: .; V gene: TRBV5-3; clone size: few; CDR3 DNA: TGTGCCAGAAGCTTGTGGAGGGCCGACACCGGGGAGCTGTTTTTT; CDR3 protein: CARSLWRADTGELFF
J gene: TRBJ1-5; D gene: .; V gene: TRBV7-8; clone size: .; CDR3 DNA: TGTGCCAGCAGCCCCCCGGGAGCTCGCGGCCGTGGCAATCAGCCCCAGCATTTT; CDR3 protein: CASSPPGARGRGNQPQHF
J gene: TRBJ1-1; D gene: .; V gene: TRBV28; clone size: .; CDR3 DNA: TGTGCCAGCAGTTTTTTGGGACATAAGAACACTGAAGCTTTCTTT; CDR3 protein: CASSFLGHKNTEAFF
J gene: TRBJ1-1; D gene: TRBD1; V gene: TRBV7-8; clone size: .; CDR3 DNA: TGTGCCAGCAGCCGCCGGGACAGGGGAATGAACACTGAAGCTTTCTTT; CDR3 protein: CASSRRDRGMNTEAFF
J gene: TRBJ2-7; D gene: .; V gene: TRBV5-1; clone size: .; CDR3 DNA: TGCGCCAGCAGCTTCTCTGGCCCAGAAGAGCAGTACTTC; CDR3 protein: CASSFSGPEEQYF
J gene: TRBJ2-7; D gene: .; V gene: TRBV2; clone size: .; CDR3 DNA: TGTGCCAGCAGTGCCCAGGTCGAGCAGTACTTC; CDR3 protein: CASSAQVEQYF
J gene: TRBJ1-6; D gene: .; V gene: TRBV7-3; clone size: .; CDR3 DNA: TGTGCCAGCAGCCGCCATTATGGGGGCTTGGGTTCACCCCTCCACTTT; CDR3 protein: CASSRHYGGLGSPLHF
J gene: TRBJ1-2; D gene: .; V gene: TRBV3-1/TRBV3-2; clone size: .; CDR3 DNA: TGTGCCAGCAGCCAAGCGTATGGCTACACCTTC; CDR3 protein: CASSQAYGYTF
J gene: TRBJ2-7; D gene: TRBD1; V gene: TRBV24-1; clone size: .; CDR3 DNA: TGTGCCACCAGTGATACCACAGGGGGCTTGTACGAGCAGTACTTC; CDR3 protein: CATSDTTGGLYEQYF